One sample yielded the 20 T cell receptor beta chains listed below, sequenced in a study of T cells in women clearing cervical HPV infection. Assay used: immunoSEQ multiplex PCR; TCRdb lists only in-frame clones, some missing. The sample has about 46,000 clones, and its top ten clones hold less than 40%. The source material was blood buffy coat. These receptors were collected from a woman aged 18 to 75 with a cervical HPV16 infection that either progressed to CIN3+ or cleared (not recorded which).

As regards this clone: One end of the junction is discordant with germline, which a read error may explain. The CDR3 end falls 3 residues outside the read, so it is completed with the germline J gene. This rearrangement joins TRBV7-9 to TRBJ1-2, with 8 bases identical to TRBD1. Germline CDR1 SEHNR, CDR2 FQNEAQ (reference sequence). The CDR3 is 14 amino acids. Partial CDR3 DNA: TGTTCCAGCAGCTTTCAGGGGGCGGTCTATGGC. Translation gives CSSSFQGAVYG. The entire CDR3 protein reads CSSSFQGAVYGYTF.

As concerns this clone: The sequence runs out 3 residues before the end of the CDR3; the remainder is reconstructed from the germline J gene. The chain couples TRBV18 to TRBJ2-5; D is uncertain. CDR1 and CDR2 (germline): KGHSH, LQKENI. The CDR3 sequence is 13 residues long. V lost 0 bases, J lost 3 bases, and 5 bases lay in between. The CDR3 spells CASSPPSEETQYF. The covered CDR3 bases are TGTGCCAGCTCACCACCATCCGAAGAGACC.

Worth noting for this clone: The read gets to within 3 residues of the CDR3 end, and the germline J gene fills in the rest. The chain employs TRBV18 and TRBJ1-1; possible D gene TRBD1, 6 bases. V lost 2 bases and J lost 5, with 15 bases in between. The CDR3 totals 15 residues. Germline values: CDR1 KGHSH, CDR2 LQKENI. Partial CDR3 DNA: TGTGCCAGCTCACCAATGTGGGGGCGCTCGACTGAA. The encoded protein is CASSPMWGRSTE. The full CDR3 protein reads CASSPMWGRSTEAFF. The whole variable domain, filled in from reference TRBV18 and TRBJ1-1, reads NAGVMQNPRHLVRRRGQEARLRCSPMKGHSHVYWYRQLPEEGLKFMVYLQKENIIDESGMPKERFSAEFPKEGPSILRIQQVVRGDSAAYFCASSPMWGRSTEAFFGQGTRLTVV.

A note on this clone: From the germline J gene comes the end of the CDR3, since the read stops 3 residues before it. The V call is TRBV2, the J call TRBJ1-6, with 9 bases lining up with TRBD1. V shed 6 bases, J shed 6 bases, and the junction held 6 bases outside the gene matches. CDR3 length equals 15 residues. The germline CDR1 and CDR2 sequences are SNHLY and FYNNEI. Incomplete CDR3 DNA: TGTGCCAGCAGGGTAGGACAGGGGAGTAATTCACCC. It specifies CASRVGQGSNSP. Given in full, the CDR3 is CASRVGQGSNSPLHF.

Note on this clone: The read terminates 3 residues before the CDR3 end, so the remaining end is supplied by the germline J gene. The chain carries TRBV19 and TRBJ2-3; TRBD1 matches 9 bases. The CDR3 sequence is 15 residues long. The germline CDR1 and CDR2 sequences are LNHDA and SQIVND (reference sequence). CDR3 amino acids: CASSLGTGFGQPQYF. CDR3 DNA, as far as it was read: TGTGCCAGTAGTCTCGGGACAGGGTTTGGACAGCCG.

A word on this clone: The CDR3 is cut off 3 residues early in the read; its end comes from the germline J gene. The chain combines TRBV11-2 with TRBJ2-2; D gene unclear. Looked up from germline, CDR1 is SGHAT and CDR2 is FQNNGV. The length of the CDR3 is 11 residues. CDR3 region: CASSLGVKLFF. CDR3 DNA, as far as it was read: TGTGCCAGCAGCTTAGGTGTAAAG.

On this clone: The read terminates 3 residues before the CDR3 end, so the remaining end is supplied by the germline J gene. The chain couples TRBV11-1 to TRBJ2-5; possible D gene TRBD1, 6 bases. Trimming pared 0 bases from V and 4 bases from J, leaving 6 bases between. The germline V gene has CDR1 SGHAT and CDR2 FQDESV (reference sequence). This CDR3 spans 13 amino acids. Incomplete CDR3 DNA: TGTGCCAGCAGCTTAGCAGGGGGAGAGACC. Its translation is CASSLAGGET. The entire CDR3 is CASSLAGGETQYF.

To note about this clone: The CDR3 goes on 3 residues after the read ends, and that part is filled in from the germline J gene. The chain links TRBV20-1 to TRBJ1-2, with no clear D. The CDR3 is 20 residues long. Trimming left V 5 bases short and J 1 base short, with 32 bases between. Germline V lookup: CDR1 DFQATT, CDR2 SNEGSKA (reference sequence). The DNA read from the CDR3 is TGCAGTGCTGAACCTCCACACCAAACCCAAAGTAGCAGTTTTAACTATGGC. This encodes CSAEPPHQTQSSSFNYG. The whole CDR3 region reads CSAEPPHQTQSSSFNYGYTF.

Concerning this clone itself: The read ends 3 residues shy of where the CDR3 ends; the end is completed using the germline J gene. The J gene is TRBJ2-1, the V gene TRBV10-3; TRBD2 matches at 9 bases. V shed 4 bases, J shed 9 bases, and the junction held 10 bases outside the gene matches. Germline CDR1 and CDR2: ENHRY and SYGVKD. This CDR3 comprises 15 residues. The CDR3 sequence: CAISAQGASGTEQFF. The sequenced part of the CDR3 DNA is TGTGCCATCAGTGCCCAAGGGGCTAGCGGGACTGAG.

Regarding this clone: Coverage ceases 3 residues before the CDR3 finishes, and the germline J gene fills in the end. This chain joins TRBV10-3 and TRBJ2-1, with 7 bases matching TRBD1. Germline V gene sequence: CDR1 ENHRY, CDR2 SYGVKD. V shed 8 bases, J shed 8 bases, and the junction held 15 bases outside the gene matches. The CDR3 is 15 amino acids. This CDR3 reads CAIQGSDRAVDEQFF. The sequenced CDR3 bases are TGTGCCATCCAGGGGAGCGACAGGGCGGTCGATGAG.

The part of the CDR3 DNA that was read is TGTGCCAGCAGCTTAGACAGGTCCTATGGC. This encodes CASSLDRSYG. The entire CDR3 sequence reads CASSLDRSYGYTF. The chain links TRBV7-8 to TRBJ1-2; TRBD1 is a possible D gene (5 bases). The sequence runs out 3 residues before the end of the CDR3; the remainder is reconstructed from the germline J gene. Germline lookup yields CDR1 SGHVS and CDR2 FQNEAQ. The CDR3 covers 13 residues. V was pared by 1 base and J by 4 bases, with 7 bases between.

With respect to this clone: Read sequence stops 3 residues before the CDR3 end, and the germline J gene provides the missing end. The chain joins TRBV19 to TRBJ2-2; 7 bases line up with TRBD1. The CDR3 is made up of 15 amino acids. Germline CDR1 reads LNHDA; CDR2 reads SQIVND (reference sequence). The CDR3 region is CASSQNRGQHEKLFF. Incomplete CDR3 DNA: TGTGCCAGTAGCCAAAACAGGGGACAGCATGAAAAG.

Concerning this clone itself: The CDR3 end falls 3 residues outside the read, so it is completed with the germline J gene. The chain is built from TRBV6-4 and TRBJ1-1; maybe TRBD1 (5 bases). Trimming removed 5 bases from V and 3 bases from J, with 19 bases in between. This CDR3 has 16 residues. Germline lookup yields CDR1 MRHNA and CDR2 SNTAGT. CDR3 region: CASSPTSGSADTEAFF. Incomplete CDR3 DNA: TGTGCCAGCAGTCCAACTTCAGGGTCCGCGGACACTGAA.

CDR3 bases read: TGTGCCAGCAGTGGAGGTACCAGAAACACC. Translating it yields CASSGGTRNT. The whole CDR3 region reads CASSGGTRNTIYF. The chain employs TRBV2 and TRBJ1-3; D gene uncertain. The CDR3 end is not reached by the read, which stops 3 residues before it; the germline J gene fills it in. The CDR3 covers 13 residues. The germline V gene encodes CDR1 SNHLY and CDR2 FYNNEI. The V and J ends lost 4 bases and 5 bases respectively, with 9 bases between them.

The part of the CDR3 DNA that was read is TGTGCCTGGAGTCGGGGGGGCTCTACAGGGTCACCC. Translating gives CAWSRGGSTGSP. The entire CDR3 protein is CAWSRGGSTGSPLHF. J is TRBJ1-6 and V is TRBV30; D is perhaps TRBD1 (6 bases). The read is 3 residues too short to cover the CDR3 end, so that end is filled in from the germline J gene. The germline V gene encodes CDR1 GTSNPN and CDR2 SVGIG (reference sequence). V lost 2 bases to trimming and J lost 10 bases, with 18 bases between them. The CDR3 length is 15 residues.

In regard to this clone: Read sequence stops 3 residues before the CDR3 end, and the germline J gene provides the missing end. The chain employs TRBV7-9 and TRBJ1-2; no clear D gene. This CDR3 spans 13 amino acids. Germline V gives CDR1 SEHNR, CDR2 FQNEAQ (reference sequence). CDR3 bases read: TGTGCCAGCAGCCGTGATGACACCTACGAC. This sequence encodes CASSRDDTYD. The whole CDR3 protein is CASSRDDTYDYTF.

Worth noting for this clone: The read falls 3 residues short of the CDR3 end, and the missing part is taken from the germline J gene. The rearrangement joins TRBV11-2 to TRBJ1-6; 8 nucleotides line up with TRBD1. Germline V gene lookup returns CDR1 SGHAT and CDR2 FQNNGV. This CDR3 is built from 14 residues. V was clipped by 5 bases and J by 10 bases; unmatched bases: 7. CDR3 residues: CASSLGQGRSPLHF. The DNA read from the CDR3 is TGTGCCAGCAGCCTCGGACAGGGTCGGTCACCC.

This chain's CDR3 is CASQTGSFYNSPLFF. CDR3 bases read: TGTGCCAGTCAGACAGGGTCCTTCTATAATTCACCA. J is TRBJ1-4 and V is TRBV19, with 7 bases identical to TRBD1. Read sequence stops 3 residues before the CDR3 end, and the germline J gene provides the missing end. CDR1 is LNHDA, CDR2 SQIVND, per germline (reference sequence). The CDR3 contains 15 residues.

For this clone: From the germline J gene comes the end of the CDR3, since the read stops 3 residues before it. This chain links TRBV19 with TRBJ2-3; 10 nucleotides match TRBD2. The germline CDR1 and CDR2 sequences are LNHDA and SQIVND (reference sequence). This CDR3 comprises 16 residues. CDR3 sequence reads: CASSRGWTSGQETQYF. The DNA read from the CDR3 is TGTGCCAGTAGTAGAGGATGGACTAGCGGTCAAGAGACG. Filled out from reference TRBV19 and TRBJ2-3, the complete variable domain reads DGGITQSPKYLFRKEGQNVTLSCEQNLNHDAMYWYRQDPGQGLRLIYYSQIVNDFQKGDIAEGYSVSREKKESFPLTVTSAQKNPTAFYLCASSRGWTSGQETQYFGPGTRLTVL.

On this clone: The read gets to within 3 residues of the CDR3 end, and the germline J gene fills in the rest. This chain links TRBV5-6 with TRBJ2-5; D remains ambiguous. Germline V gene data show CDR1 as SGHDT and CDR2 as YYEEEE. The V end was cut by 4 bases, the J end by 4 bases, with 5 bases between. The CDR3 spans 11 residues. The chain's CDR3 is CASSQGETQYF. The sequenced part of the CDR3 DNA is TGTGCCAGCAGCCAAGGAGAGACC.